These 17 T cell receptor beta chains came from one sample sequenced in a study of blood T cell repertoires in COVID-19. Produced via immunoSEQ multiplex PCR; TCRdb's table is partial and in-frame only. Of about 120,000 clones in the sample, over 75% are singletons; the top ten hold 1.5% to 2%. The sample was peripheral blood. The receptors derive from a human donor with active COVID-19. The donor label of this sample is uncertain.

CDR3: CASSQGQGGTQYF. The CDR3 DNA follows: TGTGCCAGTAGCCAAGGACAGGGGGGGACCCAGTACTTC. The genes are TRBV19 and TRBJ2-5; 10 nucleotides agree with TRBD1. The ends lost 6 bases at V and 7 bases at J; junction bases unmatched: 5. This CDR3 is 13 amino acids long. The germline V gene encodes CDR1 LNHDA and CDR2 SQIVND (reference sequence).

The chain couples TRBV27 to TRBJ2-1; D uncertain. Germline V gene lookup returns CDR1 MNHEY and CDR2 SMNVEV (reference sequence). This CDR3 is built from 20 residues. V lost 4 bases, J lost 0 bases, and 25 bases lay in between. The CDR3 is CASSSPRARPLRSSYNEQFF. In DNA, the CDR3 is TGTGCCAGCAGTTCCCCCCGCGCAAGGCCTTTACGGAGCTCCTACAATGAGCAGTTCTTC.

This clone appeared once. The chain has TRBV9 and TRBJ2-7; D perhaps matches TRBD2 (5 bases). The germline V gene has CDR1 SGDLS and CDR2 YYNGEE. CDR3 length: 14 amino acids. V shed 0 bases and J shed 4 bases, with 11 bases lying between them. In DNA, the CDR3 is TGTGCCAGCAGCGTAGGGAAGGCGGGTTACGAGCAGTACTTC. As protein: CASSVGKAGYEQYF.

The chain recombines TRBV6-5 with TRBJ2-2, with D possibly being TRBD2 (7 bases). Germline lookup yields CDR1 MNHEY and CDR2 SVGAGI. The CDR3 extends over 15 amino acids. Trimming stripped 5 bases from V and 5 bases from J, with 15 bases between. CDR3 nucleotides: TGTGCCAGCAGTCCCGCCCGGGGGGCGACCGGGGAGCTGTTTTTT. Amino acids: CASSPARGATGELFF.

Concerning this clone itself: The same CDR3 also results from other DNA sequences found in this sample. The chain couples TRBV5-4 to TRBJ2-5; 11 bases line up with TRBD1. J was trimmed by 2 bases and V by 4 bases; bases with no gene match: 4. Germline CDR1 and CDR2: SGHNT and YYREEE (reference sequence). The CDR3 has 15 residues. As DNA, the CDR3 is TGTGCCAGCAGCCCGGACAGGGGGCGGCAAGAGACCCAGTACTTC. Its protein is CASSPDRGRQETQYF.

This clone was counted only a few times. The chain carries TRBV4-1 and TRBJ1-1, with D tentatively TRBD1 (6 bases). Germline V gives CDR1 MGHRA, CDR2 YSYEKL. This CDR3 comprises 18 residues. V lost 0 bases and J lost 1, with 18 bases in between. CDR3 DNA sequence: TGCGCCAGCAGCCAAGATTGGATACAGGGTGGTACGAACACTGAAGCTTTCTTT. It encodes CASSQDWIQGGTNTEAFF.

This clone was seen only a few times. This chain links TRBV18 with TRBJ2-3; 8 nucleotides match TRBD2. The CDR3 has 16 residues. CDR1 is KGHSH, CDR2 LQKENI, per germline. Unmatched junction bases numbered 4, after V lost 1 base and J lost 1 base. This CDR3 reads CASSPQRRGGTDTQYF. CDR3 nucleotide sequence: TGTGCCAGCTCACCACAGAGGCGGGGGGGCACAGATACGCAGTATTTT.

CDR3: CAWSRTRMTGMNTEAFF. CDR3 DNA sequence: TGTGCCTGGAGCCGAACCCGTATGACAGGCATGAACACTGAAGCTTTCTTT. The chain carries TRBV30 and TRBJ1-1, with D perhaps matching TRBD1 (6 bases). This CDR3 has 17 amino acids. Trimming stripped 3 bases from V and 0 bases from J, with 20 bases between. The germline V gene encodes CDR1 GTSNPN and CDR2 SVGIG (reference sequence).

This clone was seen a handful of times. The V and J genes are TRBV19 and TRBJ1-6; maybe TRBD1 (5 bases). This CDR3 region has 14 residues. The germline V gene has CDR1 LNHDA and CDR2 SQIVND (reference sequence). V was shortened by 7 bases and J by 5 bases, with 12 bases between the two germline ends. The CDR3 DNA reads as TGTGCCAGTAAGGACACGCCTAATAATTCACCCCTCCACTTT. Protein product: CASKDTPNNSPLHF.

This chain joins TRBV5-4 and TRBJ2-5, with 7 bases matching TRBD1. Trimming cost V 3 bases and J 2 bases; bases outside gene matches: 1. This CDR3 has 13 residues. CDR1 is SGHNT, CDR2 YYREEE, per germline (reference sequence). Here the CDR3 DNA reads TGTGCCAGCAGCTGGGACAGACAAGAGACCCAGTACTTC. Its protein is CASSWDRQETQYF.

This chain joins TRBV4-1 and TRBJ1-1; no clear D gene. The CDR3 spans 16 residues. The V gene lost 2 bases and the J gene lost 0 bases, with 13 bases spanning the gap. CDR1 and CDR2 from the germline V gene are MGHRA and YSYEKL. For the CDR3, the DNA is TGCGCCAGCAGCCAATTTGCTCCACAGTTGAACACTGAAGCTTTCTTT. Protein: CASSQFAPQLNTEAFF.

The chain uses TRBV14 and TRBJ2-5, with D maybe TRBD2 (5 bases). The CDR3 is 15 amino acids. In germline, CDR1 is SGHDN, CDR2 FVKESK. V lost 1 base and J lost 4, with 13 bases in between. In DNA, the CDR3 is TGTGCCAGCAGCCAAGGTTTTCTTGCGGGAGAGACCCAGTACTTC. Its protein is CASSQGFLAGETQYF.

The chain employs TRBV11-2 and TRBJ2-5; TRBD2 matches at 14 bases. Trimming took 5 bases from V and 5 from J; bases not matched to a gene: 4. The CDR3 covers 15 residues. Germline V gives CDR1 SGHAT, CDR2 FQNNGV. Here the CDR3 DNA reads TGTGCCAGCAGCCGACTAGCGGGGGGGCGGGAGACCCAGTACTTC. Its protein product is CASSRLAGGRETQYF.

The genes are TRBV5-6 and TRBJ1-6; D gene ambiguous. V was shortened by 4 bases and J by 2 bases, with 10 bases between the two germline ends. Per germline, CDR1 SGHDT and CDR2 YYEEEE. CDR3 length equals 15 residues. The CDR3 sequence is CASSHIFAYNSPLHF. The CDR3 DNA follows: TGTGCCAGCAGCCACATCTTTGCCTATAATTCACCCCTCCACTTT. The entire variable domain, with the rest obtained from reference TRBV5-6 and TRBJ1-6, is as follows: DAGVTQSPTHLIKTRGQQVTLRCSPKSGHDTVSWYQQALGQGPQFIFQYYEEEERQRGNFPDRFSGHQFPNYSSELNVNALLLGDSALYLCASSHIFAYNSPLHFGNGTRLTVT.

About this clone: Other DNA sequences in the sample encode the same CDR3. The J gene is TRBJ2-7, the V gene TRBV5-6; D uncertain. CDR1 is SGHDT and CDR2 is YYEEEE in the germline V gene. The CDR3 has 14 residues. Trimming removed 0 bases at V and 3 bases at J, with 10 bases between. The CDR3 sequence is CASSLGLLSYEQYF. Here the CDR3 DNA reads TGTGCCAGCAGCTTGGGGCTCTTAAGCTACGAGCAGTACTTC. Full variable domain (outside the CDR3, taken from reference TRBV5-6 and TRBJ2-7): DAGVTQSPTHLIKTRGQQVTLRCSPKSGHDTVSWYQQALGQGPQFIFQYYEEEERQRGNFPDRFSGHQFPNYSSELNVNALLLGDSALYLCASSLGLLSYEQYFGPGTRLTVT.

The chain couples TRBV5-4 to TRBJ2-1; 10 bases fit TRBD2. V trimming: 4 bases; J trimming: 5 bases; junction bases outside the gene matches: 6. CDR1 is SGHNT and CDR2 is YYREEE in the germline V gene (reference sequence). The CDR3 contains 15 residues. CDR3 sequence: CASSLGTSANNEQFF. In DNA form, the CDR3 reads TGTGCCAGCAGCCTCGGGACTAGCGCCAACAATGAGCAGTTCTTC.

The J gene is TRBJ1-3, the V gene TRBV19; no clear D gene. Trimming left V 8 bases short and J 0 bases short, with 11 bases between. The length of the CDR3 is 14 residues. The germline CDR1 and CDR2 sequences are LNHDA and SQIVND (reference sequence). CDR3 loop: CASLRVASGNTIYF. The CDR3, as DNA: TGTGCCAGTTTGAGGGTCGCCTCTGGAAACACCATATATTTT.